This T cell receptor beta chain derives from a study of T cells in Graves' hyperthyroidism and ophthalmopathy. Amplification of TCR beta CDR3 regions was performed using RNA transcripts as template. In the first-round RT-PCR of the TCR CDR3, the HTBI primer set was used. TCRdb passed the multiplex PCR reads through MiXCR, listing each CDR3 protein once. The sample holds about 400,000 distinct CDR3 sequences, 15% seen once. This clonotype was seen at least ten times. Germline V gene lookup returns CDR1 DFQATT and CDR2 SNEGSKA (reference sequence). The length of the CDR3 is 13 residues. Between the trimmed V and J ends, which lost 0 bases and 5 bases, there was a span of 10 bases.

The receptor comes from a woman aged 25 to 45 with Graves' hyperthyroidism. Sequencing was done on a sample of blood. The chain employs TRBV20-1 and TRBJ2-5; unclear D gene. CDR3 DNA sequence: TGCAGTGCTAGAGATCCCAGACATGAGACCCAGTACTTC. Its protein is CSARDPRHETQYF.